The rows below give T cell receptor beta chains drawn from one sample of a study of prognosis after radiotherapy for stage I lung cancer. TCRdb re-derived calls from the multiplex PCR reads in MiXCR, one entry per CDR3 protein. The top ten hold 32% of the sample, which has under 25,000 distinct CDR3 sequences, about 50% seen once. This specimen was PBMCs, taken before or after stereotactic body radiation therapy (not recorded which). Receptors were obtained from a donor of 50 years or more with non-small cell lung cancer. Each CDR3 is given with its conserved first and last residue. The D gene is left open where the match is weak.

>TRBV6-5|-
CASSYAQGVGYTF
>TRBV5-4|-
CASSLAPAGRATYNEQFF
>TRBV7-6|-
CASKGTRNTGELFF
>TRBV18|-
CASSRGSGETQYF
>TRBV2|TRBD2
CASSDMGGDEQYF
>TRBV7-2|-
CASSELRGWSYEQYF
>TRBV29-1|TRBD1
CSALLQGADCYTF
>TRBV6-1|-
CASSETRRETQYF
>TRBV6-2/TRBV6-3|TRBD1
CASKLTGVTDNQPQHF
>TRBV12-3/TRBV12-4|-
CATGTNEQFF